This TCR beta chain is drawn from a study of cytomegalovirus exposure and HLA in healthy donors. Study-wide points: Association of a missense DCLRE1C variant with TCR beta V- and J-gene trimming was reported in a later analysis. Some V segments, TRBV6-2 and TRBV6-3 among them, were indistinguishable and were therefore excluded.

The PCR used 60 Vbeta and 13 Jbeta primers. The data were produced by immunoSEQ multiplex PCR, yet TCRdb's version contains in-frame clones alone and is incomplete. There are some 140,000 clones in the sample; roughly 77% occur only once, and less than 8.5% lies in the top ten. This CDR3 spans 12 amino acids. The V and J ends lost 4 bases and 5 bases, in that order; junction bases with no gene match: 4. Germline V gene sequence: CDR1 SQVTM, CDR2 ANQGSEA. Each donor's status was that of a healthy bone marrow donor. As to this clone: Its antigen is not known.

V and J are TRBV29-1 and TRBJ2-7; 8 bases line up with TRBD1. The TCR originated in a young man in good health and CMV-seropositive. The sequencing input was PBMCs. The CDR3 DNA reads TGCAGCGTTGGACAGGGGAGCGACGAGCAGTACTTC. Translated: CSVGQGSDEQYF.